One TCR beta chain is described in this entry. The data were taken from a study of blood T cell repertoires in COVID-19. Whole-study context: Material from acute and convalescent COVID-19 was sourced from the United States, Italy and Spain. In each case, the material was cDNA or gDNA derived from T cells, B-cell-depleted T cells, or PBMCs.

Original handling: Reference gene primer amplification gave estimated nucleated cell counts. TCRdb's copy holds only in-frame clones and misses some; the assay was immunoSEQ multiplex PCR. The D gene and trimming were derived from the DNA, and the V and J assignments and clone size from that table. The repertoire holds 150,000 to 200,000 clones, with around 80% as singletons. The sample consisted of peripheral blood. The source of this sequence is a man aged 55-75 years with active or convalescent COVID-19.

DNA for the CDR3: TGCGCCAGCAGCCTATTTAACTCGTACCAAGAGACCCAGTACTTC. It specifies CASSLFNSYQETQYF. V usage is TRBV5-1 and J usage is TRBJ2-5; D ambiguous. Germline V gene lookup returns CDR1 SGHRS and CDR2 YFSETQ. The CDR3 is 15 amino acids. V gave up 4 bases and J gave up 0 bases, with 13 bases separating them.